The 13 T cell receptor beta chains presented below share a single source sample, sequenced in a study of naive CD8 T cells in extremely preterm neonates. Cord blood came from elective full-term cesareans at about 37-41 weeks without labor or membrane rupture. Sequencing used immunoSEQ multiplex PCR; TCRdb keeps in-frame clones, though not all of them. The data contain a few thousand clones, less than 98% of them singletons. Sample: naive CD8+ T cells from cord blood. Receptors were obtained from a newborn in good health.

This chain uses TRBV6-5 with TRBJ2-5; no clear D gene. Deletions cut 6 bases from V and 4 bases from J, with 6 bases between. Germline values: CDR1 MNHEY, CDR2 SVGAGI. CDR3 length equals 11 residues. The CDR3 DNA is TGTGCCAGCAGAAGAGGAGAGACCCAGTACTTC. Protein: CASRRGETQYF.

The chain is built from TRBV7-9 and TRBJ2-7; TRBD1 might be the D (5 bases). The CDR3 length is 15 residues. V was shortened by 4 bases and J by 3 bases, with 16 bases between the two germline ends. From germline, CDR1 is SEHNR and CDR2 FQNEAQ (reference sequence). The CDR3: CASSYPTVRGYEQYF. In DNA, the CDR3 is TGTGCCAGCAGCTACCCAACGGTTAGGGGCTACGAGCAGTACTTC. The full variable domain, its missing parts supplied by reference TRBV7-9 and TRBJ2-7, is DTGVSQNPRHKITKRGQNVTFRCDPISEHNRLYWYRQTLGQGPEFLTYFQNEAQLEKSRLLSDRFSAERPKGSFSTLEIQRTEQGDSAMYLCASSYPTVRGYEQYFGPGTRLTVT.

This clone was seen a single time. The chain's CDR3 is CATQASYEQYF. CDR3 bases: TGTGCCACCCAAGCCTCCTACGAGCAGTACTTC. This chain uses TRBV19 with TRBJ2-7; D gene unclear. Germline assignment: CDR1 LNHDA and CDR2 SQIVND (reference sequence). V lost 10 bases and J 0 bases, leaving 7 bases between the germline ends. The CDR3 consists of 11 residues.

The chain recombines TRBV12-1 with TRBJ1-1; no check of the table's D call, TRBD1, against the DNA was made. TRBV12-1 is listed as a pseudogene. There are 13 residues in the CDR3. The CDR3: CASPGQGKTEAFF. Here the CDR3 DNA reads TGTGCCAGCCCCGGACAGGGAAAGACTGAAGCTTTCTTT.

The V call is TRBV27, the J call TRBJ2-3; 11 bases agree with TRBD2. The CDR3 consists of 16 residues. Germline values: CDR1 MNHEY, CDR2 SMNVEV (reference sequence). Losses at the gene ends were 4 bases for V and 5 bases for J; bases not matched to a gene: 8. In nucleotides, the CDR3 is TGTGCCAGCAGTTCGATAGCGGGGGGGTACGTAGATACGCAGTATTTT. Amino acids: CASSSIAGGYVDTQYF.

This chain links TRBV18 with TRBJ2-1; 12 nucleotides align to TRBD2. The ends lost 4 bases at V and 6 bases at J; junction bases unmatched: 13. Germline loops: CDR1 KGHSH, CDR2 LQKENI. The CDR3 runs to 18 residues. CDR3 residues: CASSLFTATSGGGNEQFF. CDR3 DNA sequence: TGTGCCAGCTCACTCTTTACCGCGACTAGCGGGGGAGGCAATGAGCAGTTCTTC.

The chain joins TRBV27 to TRBJ1-1; perhaps TRBD1 as D (6 bases). There are 13 residues in the CDR3. Germline CDR1 is MNHEY and CDR2 is SMNVEV (reference sequence). V gave up 4 bases and J gave up 6 bases, with 12 bases separating them. In DNA, the CDR3 is TGTGCCAGCAGTTGGACACAGGGCCCTGAAGCTTTCTTT. It translates to CASSWTQGPEAFF.

V is TRBV5-4 and J is TRBJ1-1; no firm D call. Germline-derived CDR1 and CDR2 are SGHNT and YYREEE (reference sequence). The V and J ends lost 0 bases and 0 bases respectively, with 9 bases between them. The length of the CDR3 is 15 residues. The DNA for the CDR3 is TGTGCCAGCAGCTTGGGAACGGGGTTGAACACTGAAGCTTTCTTT. Translated: CASSLGTGLNTEAFF. Using reference TRBV5-4 and TRBJ1-1 for the parts outside the CDR3, the full variable domain is ETGVTQSPTHLIKTRGQQVTLRCSSQSGHNTVSWYQQALGQGPQFIFQYYREEENGRGNFPPRFSGLQFPNYSSELNVNALELDDSALYLCASSLGTGLNTEAFFGQGTRLTVV.

The genes are TRBV27 and TRBJ1-3; tentative D call: TRBD1 (6 bases). Trimming took 8 bases from V and 0 from J, leaving 14 bases between them. The CDR3 runs to 15 residues. Germline values: CDR1 MNHEY, CDR2 SMNVEV (reference sequence). This chain's CDR3 is CASSQTGDSGNTIYF. CDR3 coding DNA: TGTGCCAGCTCCCAGACAGGAGACTCTGGAAACACCATATATTTT.

The chain recombines TRBV11-3 with TRBJ1-3; 7 nucleotides match TRBD1. The trim removed 4 bases at V and 0 bases at J, leaving 6 bases unmatched. The CDR3 is made up of 16 amino acids. CDR1 is SGHNT, CDR2 YENEEA, per germline. The CDR3 here is CASSSPTGLSGNTIYF. The CDR3 DNA is TGTGCCAGCAGCTCCCCGACAGGGCTCTCTGGAAACACCATATATTTT.

In this sample, this clone turned up once. This chain uses TRBV5-1 with TRBJ1-6, with 10 positions matching TRBD1. Germline V gene sequence: CDR1 SGHRS, CDR2 YFSETQ. The CDR3 runs to 14 residues. The J segment lost 7 bases and the V segment lost 3 bases, leaving 1 base of the junction unmatched. The CDR3 region has the DNA TGCGCCAGCAGCTGGACAGGGGGGAATTCACCCCTCCACTTT. This gives the protein CASSWTGGNSPLHF.

The rearrangement links TRBV14 to TRBJ1-2; D not certain. V lost 0 bases, J lost 5 bases, and 7 bases lay in between. Germline V gene lookup returns CDR1 SGHDN and CDR2 FVKESK. This CDR3 has 13 amino acids. The CDR3 DNA sequence: TGTGCCAGCAGCCAAGATAGGAGGTATGGCTACACCTTC. This gives the protein CASSQDRRYGYTF.

This chain connects TRBV27 to TRBJ1-2; D uncertain. Trimming removed 0 bases at V and 1 base at J, with 6 bases between. The CDR3 is 14 residues long. CDR1 and CDR2 (germline): MNHEY, SMNVEV (reference sequence). CDR3 residues: CASSLSTNNYGYTF. The DNA for the CDR3 is TGTGCCAGCAGTTTATCGACAAATAACTATGGCTACACCTTC.